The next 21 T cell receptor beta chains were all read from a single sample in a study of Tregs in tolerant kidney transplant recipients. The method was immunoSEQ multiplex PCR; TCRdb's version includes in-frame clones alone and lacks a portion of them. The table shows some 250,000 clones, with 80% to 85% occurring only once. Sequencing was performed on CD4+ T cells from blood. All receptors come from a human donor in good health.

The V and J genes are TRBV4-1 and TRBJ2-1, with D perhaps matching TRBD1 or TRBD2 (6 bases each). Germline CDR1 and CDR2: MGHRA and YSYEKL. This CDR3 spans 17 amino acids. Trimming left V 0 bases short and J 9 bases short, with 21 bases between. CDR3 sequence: CASSQDFGGGGAGEQFF. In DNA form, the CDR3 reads TGCGCCAGCAGCCAAGATTTTGGAGGGGGTGGTGCAGGTGAGCAGTTCTTC.

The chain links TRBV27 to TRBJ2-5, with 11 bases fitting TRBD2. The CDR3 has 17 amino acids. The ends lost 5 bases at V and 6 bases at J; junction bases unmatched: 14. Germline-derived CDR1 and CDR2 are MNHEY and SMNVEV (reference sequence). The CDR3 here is CASSLNPGTSGGKTQYF. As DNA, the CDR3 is TGTGCCAGCAGTCTAAACCCCGGGACTAGCGGTGGAAAGACCCAGTACTTC.

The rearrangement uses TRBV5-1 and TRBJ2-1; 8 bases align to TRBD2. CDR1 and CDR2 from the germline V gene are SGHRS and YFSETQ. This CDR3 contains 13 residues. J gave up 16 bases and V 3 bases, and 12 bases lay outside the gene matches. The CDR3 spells CASSSVRAGDSFF. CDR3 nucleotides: TGCGCCAGCAGCTCAGTCAGAGCGGGAGATAGTTTCTTC. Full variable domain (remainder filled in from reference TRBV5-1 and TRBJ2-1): KAGVTQTPRYLIKTRGQQVTLSCSPISGHRSVSWYQQTPGQGLQFLFEYFSETQRNKGNFPGRFSGRQFSNSRSEMNVSTLELGDSALYLCASSSVRAGDSFFGPGTRLTVL.

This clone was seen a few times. In DNA, the CDR3 is TGTGCCAGCAGCAGGGGGCGGCGGGGACAGGGGAACAGGGATACGCAGTATTTT. Translated, it gives CASSRGRRGQGNRDTQYF. The chain uses TRBV5-6 and TRBJ2-3; 10 bases are a match to TRBD1. The CDR3 has 18 amino acids. The germline gives CDR1 SGHDT, CDR2 YYEEEE. J gave up 6 bases and V 4 bases, and 17 bases lay outside the gene matches. The variable domain in full, completed from reference TRBV5-6 and TRBJ2-3, reads DAGVTQSPTHLIKTRGQQVTLRCSPKSGHDTVSWYQQALGQGPQFIFQYYEEEERQRGNFPDRFSGHQFPNYSSELNVNALLLGDSALYLCASSRGRRGQGNRDTQYFGPGTRLTVL.

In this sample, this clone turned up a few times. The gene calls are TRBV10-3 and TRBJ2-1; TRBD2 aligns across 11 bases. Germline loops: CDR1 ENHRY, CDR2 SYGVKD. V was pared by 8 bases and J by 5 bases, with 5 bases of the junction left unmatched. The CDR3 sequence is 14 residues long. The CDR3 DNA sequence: TGTGCCATCCTAGGGACTAGCGGAAACAATGAGCAGTTCTTC. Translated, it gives CAILGTSGNNEQFF.

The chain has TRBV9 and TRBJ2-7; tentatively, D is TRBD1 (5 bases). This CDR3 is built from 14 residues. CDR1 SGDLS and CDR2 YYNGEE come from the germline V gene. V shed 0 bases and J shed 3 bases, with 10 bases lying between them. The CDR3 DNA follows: TGTGCCAGCAGCGTAGAGACAGATCGCTACGAGCAGTACTTC. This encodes CASSVETDRYEQYF.

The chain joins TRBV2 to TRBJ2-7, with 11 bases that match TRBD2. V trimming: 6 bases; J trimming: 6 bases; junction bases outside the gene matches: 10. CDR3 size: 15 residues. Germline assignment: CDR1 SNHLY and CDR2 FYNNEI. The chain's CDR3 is CASSKILAGVTEQYF. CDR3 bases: TGTGCCAGCAGCAAGATACTAGCGGGAGTTACCGAGCAGTACTTC.

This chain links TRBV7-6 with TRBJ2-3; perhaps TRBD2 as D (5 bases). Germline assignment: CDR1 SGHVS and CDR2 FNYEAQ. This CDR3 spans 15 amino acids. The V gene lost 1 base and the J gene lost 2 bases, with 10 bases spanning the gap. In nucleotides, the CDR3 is TGTGCCAGCAGCTTAGTGCTCGGGGACACAGATACGCAGTATTTT. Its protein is CASSLVLGDTDTQYF.

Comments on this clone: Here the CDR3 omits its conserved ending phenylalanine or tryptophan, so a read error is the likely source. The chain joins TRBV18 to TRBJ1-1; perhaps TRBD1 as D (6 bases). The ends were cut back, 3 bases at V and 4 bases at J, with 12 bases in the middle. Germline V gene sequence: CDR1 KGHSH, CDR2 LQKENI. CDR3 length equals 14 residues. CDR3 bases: TGTGCCAGCTCACCGGCCGGGGGCCCCACTGAAGCTTTCATT. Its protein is CASSPAGGPTEAFI.

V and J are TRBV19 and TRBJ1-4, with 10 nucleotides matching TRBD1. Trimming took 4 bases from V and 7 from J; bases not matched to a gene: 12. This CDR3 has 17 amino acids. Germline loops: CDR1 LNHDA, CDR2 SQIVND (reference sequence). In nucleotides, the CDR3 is TGTGCCAGTAGTACCGGGGACAGGGGTAAAGGGATTGAAAAACTGTTTTTT. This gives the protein CASSTGDRGKGIEKLFF.

Here the CDR3 reads CASRTGRLNTGELFF. As DNA, the CDR3 is TGCGCCAGCAGGACAGGAAGGTTGAACACCGGGGAGCTGTTTTTT. The chain employs TRBV5-1 and TRBJ2-2, with D possibly being TRBD1 (6 bases). The V gene's germline CDR1 is SGHRS and CDR2 YFSETQ. With 5 bases removed from V and 1 base from J, the gap between germline ends came to 12 bases. This CDR3 spans 15 amino acids.

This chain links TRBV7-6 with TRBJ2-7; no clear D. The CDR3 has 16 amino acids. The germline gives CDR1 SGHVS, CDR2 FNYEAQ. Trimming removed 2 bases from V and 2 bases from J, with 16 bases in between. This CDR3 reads CASSLLRQEGAYEQYF. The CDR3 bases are TGTGCCAGCAGCTTACTACGTCAGGAAGGAGCCTACGAGCAGTACTTC.

CDR3 DNA sequence: TGTGCCAGCTCACCCTACAGGGGCCGGGCTGAAGCTTTCTTT. Amino acid sequence: CASSPYRGRAEAFF. The chain has TRBV18 and TRBJ1-1; 7 bases align to TRBD1. Germline V gives CDR1 KGHSH, CDR2 LQKENI. With 3 bases clipped from V and 6 bases from J, the junction kept 7 bases outside the gene matches. This CDR3 has 14 residues.

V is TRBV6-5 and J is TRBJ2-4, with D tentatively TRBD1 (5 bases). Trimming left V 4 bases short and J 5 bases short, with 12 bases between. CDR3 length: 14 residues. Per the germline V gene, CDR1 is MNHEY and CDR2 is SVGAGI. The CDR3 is CASSSTGRQNIQYF. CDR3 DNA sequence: TGTGCCAGCAGTTCTACAGGTCGTCAAAACATTCAGTACTTC.

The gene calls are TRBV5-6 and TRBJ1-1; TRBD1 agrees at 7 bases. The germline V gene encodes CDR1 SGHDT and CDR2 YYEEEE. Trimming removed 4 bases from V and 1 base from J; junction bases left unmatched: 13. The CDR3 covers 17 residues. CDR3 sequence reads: CASSLPGRGRRNTEAFF. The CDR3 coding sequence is TGTGCCAGCAGCCTCCCCGGCAGGGGGAGAAGGAACACTGAAGCTTTCTTT.

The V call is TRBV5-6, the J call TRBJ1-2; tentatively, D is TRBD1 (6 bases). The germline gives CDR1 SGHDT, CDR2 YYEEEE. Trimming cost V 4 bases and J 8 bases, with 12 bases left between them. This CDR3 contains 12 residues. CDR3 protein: CASSLGGLGYTF. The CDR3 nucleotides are TGTGCCAGCAGCCTCGGGGGGCTCGGCTACACCTTC.

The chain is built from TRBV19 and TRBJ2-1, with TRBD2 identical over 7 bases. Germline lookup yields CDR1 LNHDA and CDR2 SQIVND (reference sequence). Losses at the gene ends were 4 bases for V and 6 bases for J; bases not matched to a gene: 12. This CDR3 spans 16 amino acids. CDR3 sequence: CASSTQAGRSGNEQFF. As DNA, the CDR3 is TGTGCCAGTAGTACACAAGCGGGAAGGTCGGGCAATGAGCAGTTCTTC.

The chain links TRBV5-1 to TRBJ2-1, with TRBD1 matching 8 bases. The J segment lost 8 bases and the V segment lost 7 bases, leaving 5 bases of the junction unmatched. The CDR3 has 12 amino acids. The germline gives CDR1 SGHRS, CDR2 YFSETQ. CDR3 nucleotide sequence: TGCGCCAGCGGCGTGGACAGGGATGAGCAGTTCTTC. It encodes CASGVDRDEQFF.

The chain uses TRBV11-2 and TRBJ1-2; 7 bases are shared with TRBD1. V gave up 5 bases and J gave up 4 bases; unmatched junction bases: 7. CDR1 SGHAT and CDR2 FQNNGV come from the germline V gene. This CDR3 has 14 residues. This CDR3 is CASSLRQGGYGYTF. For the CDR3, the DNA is TGTGCCAGCAGCCTCAGACAGGGTGGCTATGGCTACACCTTC.

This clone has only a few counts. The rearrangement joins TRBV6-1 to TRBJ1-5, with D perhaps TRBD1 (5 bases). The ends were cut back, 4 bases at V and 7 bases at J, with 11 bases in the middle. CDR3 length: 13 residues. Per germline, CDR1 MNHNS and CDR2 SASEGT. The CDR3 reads CASSVGQGQPQHF. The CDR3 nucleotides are TGTGCCAGCAGTGTGGGCCAGGGCCAGCCCCAGCATTTT.

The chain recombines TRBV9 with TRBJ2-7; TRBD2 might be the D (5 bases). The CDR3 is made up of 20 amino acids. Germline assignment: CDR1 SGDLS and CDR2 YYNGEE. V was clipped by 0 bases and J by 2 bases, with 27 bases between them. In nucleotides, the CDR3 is TGTGCCAGCAGCGTAGAGCTCCGACTCCAACTAGAACTGGAGCCCTACGAGCAGTACTTC. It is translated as CASSVELRLQLELEPYEQYF.